This T cell receptor beta chain was identified in a study of T cells in Graves' hyperthyroidism and ophthalmopathy. The CDR3 loop spans 15 amino acids. V lost 3 bases, J lost 3 bases, and 4 bases stayed unmatched. CDR1 DFQATT and CDR2 SNEGSKA come from the germline V gene (reference sequence). A few counts support this clonotype. Amplification targeted TCR beta CDR3 regions from RNA transcripts. A first-round RT-PCR of the TCR CDR3 used the HTBI primer set. TCRdb itself ran the multiplex PCR reads through MiXCR, one entry per CDR3 protein. The sample has more than 300,000 distinct CDR3 sequences, approximately 17% seen once.

The sample consisted of blood. The origin of this receptor is a young man with Graves' ophthalmopathy. V and J are TRBV20-1 and TRBJ1-3; TRBD1 aligns across 11 bases. The chain's CDR3 is CSAREDRGHGNTIYF. The CDR3 DNA reads as TGCAGTGCTAGGGAGGACAGGGGGCATGGAAACACCATATATTTT.